This T cell receptor beta chain was sequenced in a study of blood T cell repertoires in COVID-19. Study overall: Donors in the United States, Italy and Spain gave samples during acute or convalescent COVID-19. PBMCs, B-cell-depleted T cells, or T cells provided the cDNA or gDNA that made up the material.

Per the authors' pipeline: Amplifying reference gene primers gave estimates of nucleated cell counts. TCRdb's table, derived via immunoSEQ multiplex PCR, lists solely in-frame clones and lacks some. The V and J calls and the clone size are those of that table, but D and trimming were determined from the DNA. Of approximately 200,000 clones detected, approximately 81% appear once; the ten largest clones hold approximately 5.1%. The germline V gene encodes CDR1 SNHLY and CDR2 FYNNEI. Trimming removed 0 bases at V and 4 bases at J, with 8 bases between. The CDR3 length is 14 residues. Sequencing input: peripheral blood. The chain uses TRBV2 and TRBJ2-3, with D perhaps TRBD2 (5 bases). The clonotype was recovered from a woman aged 55 to 70 who had recovered from COVID-19. CDR3 in amino acids: CASSEARVPDTQYF. The CDR3 DNA reads as TGTGCCAGCAGTGAAGCGCGGGTTCCAGATACGCAGTATTTT.